The clone carrying this T cell receptor beta chain was recorded at least ten times. Its antigen is unknown. The germline V and J ends were trimmed by 8 bases and 4 bases, with 16 bases remaining between them. This CDR3 region has 13 residues. Looked up from germline, CDR1 is DFQATT and CDR2 is SNEGSKA (reference sequence). Individual cDNA molecules received unique molecular identifiers during library preparation. Via MiXCR, TCRdb re-called the 5' RACE reads, giving one row per CDR3 protein. The repertoire consists of approximately 45,000 distinct CDR3 sequences, with roughly a tenth occurring once and the leading ten covering 9.7%. This record comes from a study of early T cells in non-severe SARS-CoV-2 infection. The wider study: Sequenced bulk RNA came from whole blood that was unsorted, and chains were unpaired.

Study outcomes and limitations: The study's VDJdb matching favored anti-spike CD8 responses and missed private and CD4 specificities.

Sequenced sample: whole blood. This rearrangement joins TRBV20-1 to TRBJ2-3; the D gene is possibly TRBD2 (7 bases). The clonotype was recovered from an adult who was a healthcare worker with PCR-confirmed SARS-CoV-2 infection or an uninfected control (not recorded which). CDR3 protein: CSPGGGAPDTQYF. CDR3 in DNA: TGCAGTCCCGGAGGGGGGGCACCAGATACGCAGTATTTT.